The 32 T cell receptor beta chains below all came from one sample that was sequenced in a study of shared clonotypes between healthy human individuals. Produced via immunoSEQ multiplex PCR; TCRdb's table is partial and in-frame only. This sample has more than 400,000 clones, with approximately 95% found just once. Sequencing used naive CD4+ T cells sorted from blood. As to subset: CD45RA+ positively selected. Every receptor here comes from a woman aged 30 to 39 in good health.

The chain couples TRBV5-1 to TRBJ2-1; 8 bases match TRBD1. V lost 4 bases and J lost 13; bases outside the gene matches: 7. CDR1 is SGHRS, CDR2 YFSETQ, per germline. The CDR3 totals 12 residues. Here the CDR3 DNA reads TGCGCCAGCAGCCCAACAGGGGGGCCCCAGTTCTTC. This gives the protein CASSPTGGPQFF. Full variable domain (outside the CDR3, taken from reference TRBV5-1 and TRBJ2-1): KAGVTQTPRYLIKTRGQQVTLSCSPISGHRSVSWYQQTPGQGLQFLFEYFSETQRNKGNFPGRFSGRQFSNSRSEMNVSTLELGDSALYLCASSPTGGPQFFGPGTRLTVL.

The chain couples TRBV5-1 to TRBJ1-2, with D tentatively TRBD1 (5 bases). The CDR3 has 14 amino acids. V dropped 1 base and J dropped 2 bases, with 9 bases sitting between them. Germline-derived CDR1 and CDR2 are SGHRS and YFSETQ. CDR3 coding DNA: TGCGCCAGCAGCTTGCAGGACAACAACTATGGCTACACCTTC. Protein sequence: CASSLQDNNYGYTF. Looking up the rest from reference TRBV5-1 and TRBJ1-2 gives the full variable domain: KAGVTQTPRYLIKTRGQQVTLSCSPISGHRSVSWYQQTPGQGLQFLFEYFSETQRNKGNFPGRFSGRQFSNSRSEMNVSTLELGDSALYLCASSLQDNNYGYTFGSGTRLTVV.

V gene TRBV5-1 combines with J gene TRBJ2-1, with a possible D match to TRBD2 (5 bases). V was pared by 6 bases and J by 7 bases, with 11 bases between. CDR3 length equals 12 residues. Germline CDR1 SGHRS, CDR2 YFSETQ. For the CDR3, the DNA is TGCGCCAGCACCCCTTCGGGGAATGAGCAGTTCTTC. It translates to CASTPSGNEQFF.

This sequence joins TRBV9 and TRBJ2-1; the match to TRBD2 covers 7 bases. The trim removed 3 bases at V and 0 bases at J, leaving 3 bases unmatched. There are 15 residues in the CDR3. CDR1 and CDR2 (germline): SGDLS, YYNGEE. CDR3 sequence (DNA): TGTGCCAGCAGCGCCTCTAGCGGCTCCTACAATGAGCAGTTCTTC. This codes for CASSASSGSYNEQFF.

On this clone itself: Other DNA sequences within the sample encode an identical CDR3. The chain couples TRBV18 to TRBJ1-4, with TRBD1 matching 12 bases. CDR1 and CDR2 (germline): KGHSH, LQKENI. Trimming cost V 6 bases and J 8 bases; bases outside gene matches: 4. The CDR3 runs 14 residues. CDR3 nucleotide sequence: TGTGCCAGCTCCCCCGGGACAGGGGGCGAAAAACTGTTTTTT. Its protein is CASSPGTGGEKLFF.

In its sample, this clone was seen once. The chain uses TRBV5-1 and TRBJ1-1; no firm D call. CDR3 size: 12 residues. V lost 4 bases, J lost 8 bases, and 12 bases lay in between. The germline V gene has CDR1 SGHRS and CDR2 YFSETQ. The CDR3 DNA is TGCGCCAGCAGCACACTGGGAGGAGAAGCTTTCTTT. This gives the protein CASSTLGGEAFF.

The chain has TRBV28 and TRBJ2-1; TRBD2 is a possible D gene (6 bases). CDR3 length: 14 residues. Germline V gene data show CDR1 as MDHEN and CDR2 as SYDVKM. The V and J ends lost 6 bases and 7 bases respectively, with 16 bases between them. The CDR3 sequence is CASSSGLMVNEQFF. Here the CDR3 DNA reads TGTGCCAGCAGCTCCGGACTAATGGTTAATGAGCAGTTCTTC.

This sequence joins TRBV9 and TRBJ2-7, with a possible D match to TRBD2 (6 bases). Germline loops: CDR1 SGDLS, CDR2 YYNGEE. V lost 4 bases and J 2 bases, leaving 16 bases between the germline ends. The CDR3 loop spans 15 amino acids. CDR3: CASSPRDGAPYEQYF. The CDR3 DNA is TGTGCCAGCAGCCCGCGGGACGGAGCCCCCTACGAGCAGTACTTC.

CDR3: CASTLTSGSVTYEQYF. CDR3 DNA sequence: TGCGCCAGCACCCTGACTAGCGGTTCTGTAACCTACGAGCAGTACTTC. V and J are TRBV10-2 and TRBJ2-7; 9 bases fit TRBD2. Trimming cost V 7 bases and J 2 bases; bases outside gene matches: 12. From germline, CDR1 is WSHSY and CDR2 SAAADI. The CDR3 covers 16 residues.

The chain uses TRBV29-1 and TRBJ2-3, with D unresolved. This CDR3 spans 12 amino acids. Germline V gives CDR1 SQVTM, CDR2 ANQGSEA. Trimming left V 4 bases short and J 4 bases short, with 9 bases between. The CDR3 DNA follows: TGCAGCGTTGTATGGAGTGCAGATACGCAGTATTTT. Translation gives CSVVWSADTQYF.

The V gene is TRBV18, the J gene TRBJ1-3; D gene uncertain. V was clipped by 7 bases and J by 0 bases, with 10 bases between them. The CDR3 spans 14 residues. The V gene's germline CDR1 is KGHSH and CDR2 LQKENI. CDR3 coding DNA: TGTGCCAGCTTTCTACCAGCCTCTGGAAACACCATATATTTT. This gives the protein CASFLPASGNTIYF. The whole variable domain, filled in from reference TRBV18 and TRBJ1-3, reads NAGVMQNPRHLVRRRGQEARLRCSPMKGHSHVYWYRQLPEEGLKFMVYLQKENIIDESGMPKERFSAEFPKEGPSILRIQQVVRGDSAAYFCASFLPASGNTIYFGEGSWLTVV.

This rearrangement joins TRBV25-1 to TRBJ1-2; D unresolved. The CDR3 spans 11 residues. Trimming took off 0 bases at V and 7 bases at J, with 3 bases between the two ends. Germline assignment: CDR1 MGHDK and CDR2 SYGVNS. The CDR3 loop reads CASSEYGGYTF. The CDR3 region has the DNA TGTGCCAGCAGTGAATATGGTGGCTACACCTTC.

This CDR3 is CASSFRINEKLFF. The CDR3 region has the DNA TGTGCCAGCAGTTTCCGGATTAATGAAAAACTGTTTTTT. This chain links TRBV27 with TRBJ1-4; no clear D gene. The CDR3 consists of 13 residues. CDR1 is MNHEY and CDR2 is SMNVEV in the germline V gene (reference sequence). V was clipped by 3 bases and J by 4 bases, with 6 bases between them.

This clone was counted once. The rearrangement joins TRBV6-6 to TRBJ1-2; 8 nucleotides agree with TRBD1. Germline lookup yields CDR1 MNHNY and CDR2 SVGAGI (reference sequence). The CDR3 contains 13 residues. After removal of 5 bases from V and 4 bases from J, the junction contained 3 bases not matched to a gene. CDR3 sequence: CASSNDRGYGYTF. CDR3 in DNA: TGTGCCAGCAGTAACGACAGGGGCTATGGCTACACCTTC.

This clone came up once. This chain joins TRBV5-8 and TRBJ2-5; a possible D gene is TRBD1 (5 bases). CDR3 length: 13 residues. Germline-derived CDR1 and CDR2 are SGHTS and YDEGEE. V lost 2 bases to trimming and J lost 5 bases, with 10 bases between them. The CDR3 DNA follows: TGTGCCAGCAGCTTCGGCAGGGTTGAGACCCAGTACTTC. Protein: CASSFGRVETQYF. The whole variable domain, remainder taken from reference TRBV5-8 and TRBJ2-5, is EAGVTQSPTHLIKTRGQQATLRCSPISGHTSVYWYQQALGLGLQFLLWYDEGEERNRGNFPPRFSGRQFPNYSSELNVNALELEDSALYLCASSFGRVETQYFGPGTRLLVL.

CDR3 residues: CASSQKLAEQETQYF. DNA of the CDR3: TGTGCCAGCAGCCAGAAACTAGCGGAACAAGAGACCCAGTACTTC. The genes are TRBV5-4 and TRBJ2-5; 8 nucleotides agree with TRBD2. This CDR3 is 15 amino acids long. The germline V gene encodes CDR1 SGHNT and CDR2 YYREEE (reference sequence). V trimming: 4 bases; J trimming: 2 bases; junction bases outside the gene matches: 7.

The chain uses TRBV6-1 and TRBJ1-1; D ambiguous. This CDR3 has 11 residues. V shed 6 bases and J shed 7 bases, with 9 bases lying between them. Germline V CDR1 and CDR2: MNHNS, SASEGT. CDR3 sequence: CASSQRLEAFF. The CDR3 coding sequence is TGTGCCAGCAGCCAACGTCTTGAAGCTTTCTTT.

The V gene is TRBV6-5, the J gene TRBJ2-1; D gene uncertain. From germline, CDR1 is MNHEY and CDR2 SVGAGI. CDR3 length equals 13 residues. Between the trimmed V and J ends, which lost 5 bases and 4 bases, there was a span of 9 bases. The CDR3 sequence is CASSVLRYNEQFF. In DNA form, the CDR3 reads TGTGCCAGCAGTGTCCTTCGGTACAATGAGCAGTTCTTC.

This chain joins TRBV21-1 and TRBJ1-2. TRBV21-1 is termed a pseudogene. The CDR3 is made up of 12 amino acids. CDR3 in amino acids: CASSKACGIYTF. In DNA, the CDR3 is TGTGCCAGCAGCAAAGCGTGTGGAATTTACACCTTC.

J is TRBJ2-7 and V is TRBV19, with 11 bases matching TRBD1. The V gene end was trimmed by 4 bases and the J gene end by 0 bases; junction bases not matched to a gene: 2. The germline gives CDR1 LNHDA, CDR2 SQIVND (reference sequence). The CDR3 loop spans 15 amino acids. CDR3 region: CASSTGQGASYEQYF. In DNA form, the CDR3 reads TGTGCCAGTAGTACCGGACAGGGGGCCTCCTACGAGCAGTACTTC.

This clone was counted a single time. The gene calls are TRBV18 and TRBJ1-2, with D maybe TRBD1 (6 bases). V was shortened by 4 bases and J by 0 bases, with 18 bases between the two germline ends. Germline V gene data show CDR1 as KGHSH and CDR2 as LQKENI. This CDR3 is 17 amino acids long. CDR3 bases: TGTGCCAGCTCACTGGGGGCAGGCTACCCTGCTAACTATGGCTACACCTTC. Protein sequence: CASSLGAGYPANYGYTF.

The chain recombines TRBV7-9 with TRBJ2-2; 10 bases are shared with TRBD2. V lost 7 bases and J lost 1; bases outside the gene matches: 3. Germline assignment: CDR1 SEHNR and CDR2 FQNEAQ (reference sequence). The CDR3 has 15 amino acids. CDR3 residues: CASISGRLNTGELFF. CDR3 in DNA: TGTGCCAGCATTAGCGGGAGGCTGAACACCGGGGAGCTGTTTTTT. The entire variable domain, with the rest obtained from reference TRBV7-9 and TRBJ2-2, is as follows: DTGVSQNPRHKITKRGQNVTFRCDPISEHNRLYWYRQTLGQGPEFLTYFQNEAQLEKSRLLSDRFSAERPKGSFSTLEIQRTEQGDSAMYLCASISGRLNTGELFFGEGSRLTVL.

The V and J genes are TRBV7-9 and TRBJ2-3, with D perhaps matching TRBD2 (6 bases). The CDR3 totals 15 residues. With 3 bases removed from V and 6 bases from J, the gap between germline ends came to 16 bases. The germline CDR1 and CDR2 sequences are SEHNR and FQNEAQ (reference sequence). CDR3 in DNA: TGTGCCAGCAGCTTTCCCCCCGGCGGGACGGATACGCAGTATTTT. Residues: CASSFPPGGTDTQYF.

In DNA, the CDR3 is TGTGCCAGCAGCGAAATGGGACTAGTAGGCGGTGAGCAGTTCTTC. Encoded protein: CASSEMGLVGGEQFF. The chain uses TRBV9 and TRBJ2-1; TRBD2 matches at 8 bases. The CDR3 extends over 15 amino acids. Germline CDR1 and CDR2: SGDLS and YYNGEE. Trimming took 3 bases from V and 9 from J; bases not matched to a gene: 11.

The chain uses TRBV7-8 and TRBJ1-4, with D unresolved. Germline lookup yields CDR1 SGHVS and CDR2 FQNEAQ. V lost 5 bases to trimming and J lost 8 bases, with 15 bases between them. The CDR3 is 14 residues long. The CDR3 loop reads CASSQRTSQEKLFF. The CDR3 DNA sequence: TGTGCCAGCAGCCAAAGGACGTCTCAAGAAAAACTGTTTTTT.

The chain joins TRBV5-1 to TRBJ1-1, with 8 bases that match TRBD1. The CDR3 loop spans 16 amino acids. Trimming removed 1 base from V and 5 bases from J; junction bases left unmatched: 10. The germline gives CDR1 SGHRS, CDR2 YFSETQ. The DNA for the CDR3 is TGCGCCAGCAGCTTGAGTTTTGGGACAGGAGGAACTGAAGCTTTCTTT. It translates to CASSLSFGTGGTEAFF.

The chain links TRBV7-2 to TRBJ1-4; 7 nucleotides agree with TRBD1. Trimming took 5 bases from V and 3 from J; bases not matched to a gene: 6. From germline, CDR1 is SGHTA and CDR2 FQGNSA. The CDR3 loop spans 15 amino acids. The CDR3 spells CASSVDRVSNEKLFF. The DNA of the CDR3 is TGTGCCAGCAGCGTAGACAGGGTTTCTAATGAAAAACTGTTTTTT.

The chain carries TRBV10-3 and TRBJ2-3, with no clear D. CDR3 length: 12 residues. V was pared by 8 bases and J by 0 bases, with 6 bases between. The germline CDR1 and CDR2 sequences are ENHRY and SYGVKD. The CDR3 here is CAIGDSTDTQYF. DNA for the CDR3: TGTGCCATCGGGGATAGCACAGATACGCAGTATTTT.

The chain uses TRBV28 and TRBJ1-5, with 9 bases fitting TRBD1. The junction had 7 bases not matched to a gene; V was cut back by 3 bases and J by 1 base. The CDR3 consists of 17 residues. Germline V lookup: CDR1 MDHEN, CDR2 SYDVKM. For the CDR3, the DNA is TGTGCCAGCAGTTTGAGGGACAGGGTAAGAAGCAATCAGCCCCAGCATTTT. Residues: CASSLRDRVRSNQPQHF. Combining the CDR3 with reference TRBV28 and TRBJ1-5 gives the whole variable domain DVKVTQSSRYLVKRTGEKVFLECVQDMDHENMFWYRQDPGLGLRLIYFSYDVKMKEKGDIPEGYSVSREKKERFSLILESASTNQTSMYLCASSLRDRVRSNQPQHFGDGTRLSIL.

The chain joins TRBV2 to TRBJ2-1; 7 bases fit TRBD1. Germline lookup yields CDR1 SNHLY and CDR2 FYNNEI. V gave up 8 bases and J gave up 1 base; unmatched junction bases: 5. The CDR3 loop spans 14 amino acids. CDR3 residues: CASGQALSYNEQFF. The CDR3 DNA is TGTGCCAGCGGACAGGCTTTGTCCTACAATGAGCAGTTCTTC.

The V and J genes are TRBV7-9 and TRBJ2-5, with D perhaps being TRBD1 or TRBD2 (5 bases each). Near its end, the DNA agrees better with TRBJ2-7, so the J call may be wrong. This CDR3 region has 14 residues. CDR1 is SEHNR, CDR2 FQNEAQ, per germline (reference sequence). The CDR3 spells CASSLSSSGHEQYF. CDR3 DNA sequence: TGTGCCAGCAGCCTTAGTTCTTCGGGGCACGAGCAGTACTTC.

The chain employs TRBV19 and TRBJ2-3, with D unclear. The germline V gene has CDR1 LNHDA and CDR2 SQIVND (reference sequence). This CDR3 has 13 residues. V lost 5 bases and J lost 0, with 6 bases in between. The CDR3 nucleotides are TGTGCCAGTAGTCACCTAAGCACAGATACGCAGTATTTT. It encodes CASSHLSTDTQYF.